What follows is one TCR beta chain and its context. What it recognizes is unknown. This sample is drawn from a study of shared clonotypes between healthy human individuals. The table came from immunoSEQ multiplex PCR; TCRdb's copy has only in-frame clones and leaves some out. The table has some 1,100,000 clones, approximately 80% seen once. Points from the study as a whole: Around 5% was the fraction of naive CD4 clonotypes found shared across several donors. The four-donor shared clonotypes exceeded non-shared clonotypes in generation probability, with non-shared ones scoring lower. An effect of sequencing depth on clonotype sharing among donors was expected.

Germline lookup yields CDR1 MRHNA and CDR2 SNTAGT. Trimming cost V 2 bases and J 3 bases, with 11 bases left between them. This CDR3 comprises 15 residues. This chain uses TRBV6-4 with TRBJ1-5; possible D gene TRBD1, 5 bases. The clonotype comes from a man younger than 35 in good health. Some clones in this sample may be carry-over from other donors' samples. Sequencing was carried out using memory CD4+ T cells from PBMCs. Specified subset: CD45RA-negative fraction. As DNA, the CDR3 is TGTGCCAGCAGTGACGCATCAGGGTACAATCAGCCCCAGCATTTT. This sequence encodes CASSDASGYNQPQHF.